The entry that follows covers one T cell receptor (beta chain) sequence. Its target is unknown. This entry belongs to a study of cytomegalovirus exposure and HLA in healthy donors. Germline CDR1 is SGHTA and CDR2 is FQGNSA. CDR3 size: 16 residues. Trimming at V came to 5 bases and at J to 5 bases, leaving 5 bases not matched to a gene. Study-wide points: TCR beta sequences numbering roughly 18,000 were associated with HLA alleles at 0.05 false discovery rate in a later analysis. The study reported that TCR beta sequences accurately predicted HLA-A and HLA-B alleles in most subjects. Productive rates of about 87% or about 30% were seen for most TCR beta V segments in an earlier analysis.

60 Vbeta and 13 Jbeta primers were used in PCR. Only in-frame clones appear in the TCRdb table, and some are missing; sequencing was by immunoSEQ multiplex PCR. The sample yields some 200,000 clones, 70% to 90% seen once. This rearrangement joins TRBV7-2 to TRBJ2-2; 13 positions agree with TRBD2. The receptor was isolated from a woman between 25 and 40 years old in good health and CMV-seronegative. The sequenced sample consisted of PBMCs. The CDR3 nucleotides read TGTGCCAGCAGCCGACGGACTAGCGGGGGAACCGGGGAGCTGTTTTTT. It encodes CASSRRTSGGTGELFF.